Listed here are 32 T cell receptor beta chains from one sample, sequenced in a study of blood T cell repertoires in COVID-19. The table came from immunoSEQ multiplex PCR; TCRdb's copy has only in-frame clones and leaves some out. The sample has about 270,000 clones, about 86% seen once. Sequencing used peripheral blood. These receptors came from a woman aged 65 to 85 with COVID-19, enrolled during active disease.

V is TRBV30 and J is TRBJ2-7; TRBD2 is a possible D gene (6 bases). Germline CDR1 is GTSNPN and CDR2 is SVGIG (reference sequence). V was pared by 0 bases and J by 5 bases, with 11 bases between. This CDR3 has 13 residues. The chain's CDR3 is CAWSVRGTDEQYF. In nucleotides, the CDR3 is TGTGCCTGGAGTGTACGGGGGACCGACGAGCAGTACTTC. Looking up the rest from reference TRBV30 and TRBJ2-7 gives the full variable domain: SQTIHQWPATLVQPVGSPLSLECTVEGTSNPNLYWYRQAAGRGLQLLFYSVGIGQISSEVPQNLSASRPQDRQFILSSKKLLLSDSGFYLCAWSVRGTDEQYFGPGTRLTVT.

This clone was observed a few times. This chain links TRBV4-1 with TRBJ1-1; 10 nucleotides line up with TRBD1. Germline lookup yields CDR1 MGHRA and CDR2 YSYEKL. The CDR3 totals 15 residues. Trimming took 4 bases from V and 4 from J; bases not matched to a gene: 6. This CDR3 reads CASSREGQGITEAFF. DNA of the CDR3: TGCGCCAGCAGCCGCGAGGGACAGGGGATCACTGAAGCTTTCTTT.

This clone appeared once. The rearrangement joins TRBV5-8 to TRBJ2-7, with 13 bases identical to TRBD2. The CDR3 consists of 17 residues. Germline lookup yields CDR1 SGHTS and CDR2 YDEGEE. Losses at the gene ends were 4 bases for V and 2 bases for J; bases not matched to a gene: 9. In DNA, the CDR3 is TGTGCCAGCAGCAAAGAACTAACTAGCGGGGGGGCCTACGAGCAGTACTTC. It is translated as CASSKELTSGGAYEQYF.

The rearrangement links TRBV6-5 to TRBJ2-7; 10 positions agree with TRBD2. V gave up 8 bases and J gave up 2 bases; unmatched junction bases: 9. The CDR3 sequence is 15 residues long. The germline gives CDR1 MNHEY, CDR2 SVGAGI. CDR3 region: CASFSGGANAYEQYF. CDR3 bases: TGTGCCAGCTTCAGCGGGGGGGCCAACGCCTACGAGCAGTACTTC.

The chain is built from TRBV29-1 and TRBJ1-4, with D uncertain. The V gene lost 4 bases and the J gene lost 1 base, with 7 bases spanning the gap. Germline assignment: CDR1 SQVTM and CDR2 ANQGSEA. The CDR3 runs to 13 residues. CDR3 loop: CSVVDKTNEKLFF. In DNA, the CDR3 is TGCAGCGTTGTAGACAAAACTAATGAAAAACTGTTTTTT. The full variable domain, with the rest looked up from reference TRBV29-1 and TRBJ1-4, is SAVISQKPSRDICQRGTSLTIQCQVDSQVTMMFWYRQQPGQSLTLIATANQGSEATYESGFVIDKFPISRPNLTFSTLTVSNMSPEDSSIYLCSVVDKTNEKLFFGSGTQLSVL.

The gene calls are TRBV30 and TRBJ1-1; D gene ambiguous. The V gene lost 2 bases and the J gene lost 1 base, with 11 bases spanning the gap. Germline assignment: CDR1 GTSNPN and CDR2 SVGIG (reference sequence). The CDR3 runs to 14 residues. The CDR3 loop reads CAWSLTLANTEAFF. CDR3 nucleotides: TGTGCCTGGAGTCTGACACTGGCGAACACTGAAGCTTTCTTT.

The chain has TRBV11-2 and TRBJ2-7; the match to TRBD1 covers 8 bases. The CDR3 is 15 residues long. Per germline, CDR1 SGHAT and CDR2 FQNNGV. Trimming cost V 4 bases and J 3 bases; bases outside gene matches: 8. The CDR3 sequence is CASSSGTGGFYEQYF. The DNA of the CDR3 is TGTGCCAGCAGCTCGGGGACAGGCGGTTTCTACGAGCAGTACTTC.

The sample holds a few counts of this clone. CDR3 region: CASSYSGSNTEAFF. The CDR3 DNA reads TGTGCCAGCAGTTACTCAGGGAGTAACACTGAAGCTTTCTTT. V is TRBV6-5 and J is TRBJ1-1; D gene uncertain. This CDR3 is 14 amino acids long. Trimming pared 0 bases from V and 2 bases from J, leaving 7 bases between. Germline CDR1 and CDR2: MNHEY and SVGAGI.

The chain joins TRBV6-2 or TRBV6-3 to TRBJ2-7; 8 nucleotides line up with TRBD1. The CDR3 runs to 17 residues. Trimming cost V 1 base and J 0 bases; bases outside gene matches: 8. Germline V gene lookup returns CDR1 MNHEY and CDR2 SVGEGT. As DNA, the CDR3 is TGTGCCAGCAGTTACTTCGGACAGGGCGCCTTCTCCTACGAGCAGTACTTC. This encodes CASSYFGQGAFSYEQYF.

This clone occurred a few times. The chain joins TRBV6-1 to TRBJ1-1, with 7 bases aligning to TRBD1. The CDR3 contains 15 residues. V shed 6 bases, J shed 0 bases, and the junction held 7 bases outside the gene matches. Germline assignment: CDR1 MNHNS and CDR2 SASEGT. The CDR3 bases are TGTGCCAGCAGGGGCGGGACAGACTTGAACACTGAAGCTTTCTTT. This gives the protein CASRGGTDLNTEAFF.

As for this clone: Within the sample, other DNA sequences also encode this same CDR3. In nucleotides, the CDR3 is TGTGCCAGCAGTGGCAACACTGAAGCTTTCTTT. This encodes CASSGNTEAFF. The chain couples TRBV28 to TRBJ1-1; D remains unclear. CDR1 is MDHEN, CDR2 SYDVKM, per germline. The length of the CDR3 is 11 residues. V was trimmed by 5 bases and J by 2 bases, leaving 3 bases between them.

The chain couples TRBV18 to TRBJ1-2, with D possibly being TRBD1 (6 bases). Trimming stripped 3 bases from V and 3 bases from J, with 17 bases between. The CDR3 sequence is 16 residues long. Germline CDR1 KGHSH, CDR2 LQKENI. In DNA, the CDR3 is TGTGCCAGCTCACCCAGGAGTCCAGGGGTGGACTATGGCTACACCTTC. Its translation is CASSPRSPGVDYGYTF.

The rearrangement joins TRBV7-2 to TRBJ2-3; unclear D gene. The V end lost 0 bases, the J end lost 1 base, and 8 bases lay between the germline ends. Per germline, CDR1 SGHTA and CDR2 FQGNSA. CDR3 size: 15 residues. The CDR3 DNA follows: TGTGCCAGCAGCTTAGCCGGGTCCCGCACAGATACGCAGTATTTT. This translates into CASSLAGSRTDTQYF.

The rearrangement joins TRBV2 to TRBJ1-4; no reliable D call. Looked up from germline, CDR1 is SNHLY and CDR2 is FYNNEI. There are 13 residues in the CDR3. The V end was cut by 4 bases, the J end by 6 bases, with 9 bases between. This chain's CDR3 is CASSAESHEKLFF. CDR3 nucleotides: TGTGCCAGCAGTGCTGAGAGCCATGAAAAACTGTTTTTT.

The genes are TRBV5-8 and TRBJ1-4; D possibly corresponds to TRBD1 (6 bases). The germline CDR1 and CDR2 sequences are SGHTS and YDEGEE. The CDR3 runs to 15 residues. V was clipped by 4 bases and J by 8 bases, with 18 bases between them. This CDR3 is CASSGRRGRAEKLFF. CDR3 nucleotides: TGTGCCAGCAGCGGACGCAGGGGACGGGCGGAAAAACTGTTTTTT.

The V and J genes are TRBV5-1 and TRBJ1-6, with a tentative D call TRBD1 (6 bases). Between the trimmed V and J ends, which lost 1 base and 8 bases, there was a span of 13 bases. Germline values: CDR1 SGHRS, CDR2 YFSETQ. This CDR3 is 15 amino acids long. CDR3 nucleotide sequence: TGCGCCAGCAGCTTGCTGCCAGGGGTGGATTCACCCCTCCACTTT. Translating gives CASSLLPGVDSPLHF.

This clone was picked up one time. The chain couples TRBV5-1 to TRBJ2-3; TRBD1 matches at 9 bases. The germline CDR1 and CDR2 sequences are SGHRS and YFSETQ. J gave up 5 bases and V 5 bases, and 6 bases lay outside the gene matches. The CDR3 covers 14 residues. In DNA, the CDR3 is TGCGCCAGCAGGTTCGGGACAGGGAAAGATACGCAGTATTTT. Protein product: CASRFGTGKDTQYF. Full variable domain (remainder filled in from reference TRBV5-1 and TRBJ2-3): KAGVTQTPRYLIKTRGQQVTLSCSPISGHRSVSWYQQTPGQGLQFLFEYFSETQRNKGNFPGRFSGRQFSNSRSEMNVSTLELGDSALYLCASRFGTGKDTQYFGPGTRLTVL.

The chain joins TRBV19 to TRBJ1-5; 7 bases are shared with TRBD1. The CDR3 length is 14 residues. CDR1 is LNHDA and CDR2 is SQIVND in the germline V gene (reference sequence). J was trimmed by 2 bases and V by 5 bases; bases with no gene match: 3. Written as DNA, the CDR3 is TGTGCCAGTAGTTGGACAGGCGGCAATCAGCCCCAGCATTTT. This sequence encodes CASSWTGGNQPQHF.

CDR3 DNA sequence: TGTGCCAGCACCCCGCCGGGACAGGGTAAATACGAGCAGTACTTC. It specifies CASTPPGQGKYEQYF. The gene calls are TRBV2 and TRBJ2-7; 9 positions agree with TRBD1. J gave up 4 bases and V 7 bases, and 11 bases lay outside the gene matches. The CDR3 consists of 15 residues. From germline, CDR1 is SNHLY and CDR2 FYNNEI. The whole variable domain, remainder taken from reference TRBV2 and TRBJ2-7, is EPEVTQTPSHQVTQMGQEVILRCVPISNHLYFYWYRQILGQKVEFLVSFYNNEISEKSEIFDDQFSVERPDGSNFTLKIRSTKLEDSAMYFCASTPPGQGKYEQYFGPGTRLTVT.

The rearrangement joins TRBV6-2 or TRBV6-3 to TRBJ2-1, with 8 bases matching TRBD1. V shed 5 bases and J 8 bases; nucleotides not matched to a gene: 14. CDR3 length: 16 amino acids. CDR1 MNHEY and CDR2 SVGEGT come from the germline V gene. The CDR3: CASSPRRGQALYEQFF. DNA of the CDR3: TGTGCCAGCAGTCCGCGCAGGGGACAGGCCTTGTATGAGCAGTTCTTC.

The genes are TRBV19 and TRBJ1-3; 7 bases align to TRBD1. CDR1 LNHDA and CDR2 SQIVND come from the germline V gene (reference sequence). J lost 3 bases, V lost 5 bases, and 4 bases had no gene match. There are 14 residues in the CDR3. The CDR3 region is CASSVGTVGNTIYF. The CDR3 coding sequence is TGTGCCAGTAGTGTCGGGACAGTTGGAAACACCATATATTTT.

The CDR3 here is CATSDSFSSYGYTF. CDR3 coding DNA: TGTGCCACCAGTGATTCGTTTTCGAGCTATGGCTACACCTTC. This sequence joins TRBV24-1 and TRBJ1-2; D is unclear. V was shortened by 2 bases and J by 4 bases, with 10 bases between the two germline ends. The CDR3 length is 14 residues. CDR1 and CDR2 (germline): KGHDR, SFDVKD.

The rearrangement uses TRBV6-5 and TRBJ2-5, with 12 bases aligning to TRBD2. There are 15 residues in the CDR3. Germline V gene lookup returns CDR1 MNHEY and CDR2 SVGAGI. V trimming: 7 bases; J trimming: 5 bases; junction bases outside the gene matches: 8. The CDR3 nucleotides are TGTGCCAGCACCATCCTAGCGGGGGGGTGGGAGACCCAGTACTTC. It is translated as CASTILAGGWETQYF.

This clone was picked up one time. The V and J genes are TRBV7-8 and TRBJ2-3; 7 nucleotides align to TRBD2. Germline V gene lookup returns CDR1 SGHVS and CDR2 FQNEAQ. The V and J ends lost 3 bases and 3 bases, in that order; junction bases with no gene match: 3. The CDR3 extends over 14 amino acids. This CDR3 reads CASSLGGYTDTQYF. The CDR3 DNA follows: TGTGCCAGCAGCTTGGGGGGGTATACAGATACGCAGTATTTT. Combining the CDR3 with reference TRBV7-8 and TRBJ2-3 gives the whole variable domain GAGVSQSPRYKVAKRGQDVALRCDPISGHVSLFWYQQALGQGPEFLTYFQNEAQLDKSGLPSDRFFAERPEGSVSTLKIQRTQQEDSAVYLCASSLGGYTDTQYFGPGTRLTVL.

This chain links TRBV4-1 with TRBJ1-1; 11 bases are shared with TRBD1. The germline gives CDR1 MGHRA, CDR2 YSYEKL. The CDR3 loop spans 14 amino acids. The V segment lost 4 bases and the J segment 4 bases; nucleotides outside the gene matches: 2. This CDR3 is CASSLGTGGTEAFF. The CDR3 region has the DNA TGCGCCAGCAGCCTCGGGACAGGGGGCACTGAAGCTTTCTTT.

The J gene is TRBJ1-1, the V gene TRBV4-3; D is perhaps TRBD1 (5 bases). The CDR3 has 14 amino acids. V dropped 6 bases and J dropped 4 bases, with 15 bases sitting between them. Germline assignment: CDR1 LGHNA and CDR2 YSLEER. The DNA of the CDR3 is TGCGCCAGCAGTCCTATCCTGGGGGGCACTGAAGCTTTCTTT. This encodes CASSPILGGTEAFF.

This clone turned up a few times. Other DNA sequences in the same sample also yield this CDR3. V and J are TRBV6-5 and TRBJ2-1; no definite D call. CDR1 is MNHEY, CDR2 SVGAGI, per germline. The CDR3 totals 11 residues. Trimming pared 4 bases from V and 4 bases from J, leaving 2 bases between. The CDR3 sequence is CASSLYNEQFF. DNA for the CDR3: TGTGCCAGCAGTTTATACAATGAGCAGTTCTTC.

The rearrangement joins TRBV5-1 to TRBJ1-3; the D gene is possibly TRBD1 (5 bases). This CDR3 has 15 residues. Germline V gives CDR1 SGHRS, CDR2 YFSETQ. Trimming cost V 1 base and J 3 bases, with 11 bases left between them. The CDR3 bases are TGCGCCAGCAGCTTGTATTCCGGGGGTGGAAACACCATATATTTT. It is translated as CASSLYSGGGNTIYF.

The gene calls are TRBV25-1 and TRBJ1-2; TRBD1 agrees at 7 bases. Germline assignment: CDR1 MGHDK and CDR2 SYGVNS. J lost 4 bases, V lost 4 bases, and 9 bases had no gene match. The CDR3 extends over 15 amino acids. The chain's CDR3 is CASSGRQGGGYGYTF. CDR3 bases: TGTGCCAGCAGTGGACGACAGGGAGGAGGCTATGGCTACACCTTC.

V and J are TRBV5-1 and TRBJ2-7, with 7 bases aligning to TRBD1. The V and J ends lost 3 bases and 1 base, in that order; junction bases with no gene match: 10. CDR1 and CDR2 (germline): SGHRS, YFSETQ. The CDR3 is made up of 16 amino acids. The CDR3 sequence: CASSWPDREPSYEQYF. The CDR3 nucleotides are TGCGCCAGCAGCTGGCCCGACAGGGAGCCGTCCTACGAGCAGTACTTC.

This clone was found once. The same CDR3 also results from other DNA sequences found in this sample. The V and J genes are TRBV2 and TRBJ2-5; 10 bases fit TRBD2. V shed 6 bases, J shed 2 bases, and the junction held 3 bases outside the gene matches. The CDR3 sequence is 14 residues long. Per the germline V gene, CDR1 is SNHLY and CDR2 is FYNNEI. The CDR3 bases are TGTGCCAGCAGCGAGGGACTAGCGCAAGAGACCCAGTACTTC. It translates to CASSEGLAQETQYF.

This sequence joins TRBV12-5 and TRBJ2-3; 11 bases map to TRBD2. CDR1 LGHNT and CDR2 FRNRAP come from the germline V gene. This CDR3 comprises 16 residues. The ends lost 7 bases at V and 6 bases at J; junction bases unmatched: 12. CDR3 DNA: TGTGCTAGTGCCCTAATTAGCGGGGGGGCCTTGGATACGCAGTATTTT. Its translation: CASALISGGALDTQYF.